Given below is one T cell receptor beta chain in context. The CDR3 length is 15 residues. V lost 1 base to trimming and J lost 3 bases; unmatched junction nucleotides: 2. The germline CDR1 and CDR2 sequences are SGHTA and FQGNSA. This sample is part of a study of OX40 agonist ivuxolimab in advanced cancers. Only in-frame clones appear in the TCRdb table, and some are missing; sequencing was by immunoSEQ multiplex PCR. The repertoire holds around 140,000 clones, with just over 90% as singletons. The sequence came from an adult with an advanced solid tumor such as melanoma, head and neck, liver or kidney cancer. This material consisted of CD4+ or CD8+ T cells sorted from blood, taken in a trial of the OX40 agonist ivuxolimab. This chain connects TRBV7-2 to TRBJ2-7; 11 nucleotides match TRBD2. CDR3 sequence reads: CASSLVTSGSYEQYF. In DNA, the CDR3 is TGTGCCAGCAGCTTAGTTACTAGCGGGAGCTACGAGCAGTACTTC.